This paragraph reports one T cell receptor beta chain. Its target antigen remains unknown. No base qualities exist here, and no much larger clone lies one base off it. The CDR3 holds 13 amino acids from the cysteine to the phenylalanine. Only CDR3 DNA remains: 39 bases, in frame from the first base. V is trimmed back by 10 bases and J by 8 bases, and the junction contains 13 bases that no gene match accounts for. The germline V gene (reference sequence) supplies CDR1 MNHEY and CDR2 SMNVEV. The sample is drawn from a study of T-cell reconstitution after alpha-beta-depleted transplantation in children (dated by TCRdb to about 2016). Study-wide context: T-cell immune reconstitution after TCRalphabeta/CD19-depleted allogeneic hematopoietic cell transplantation in children was quantitatively tracked in the study by means of TCR repertoire profiling.

Libraries were built with PCR. TCRdb records Illumina HiSeq 2500 as the sequencer. Molecular barcoding was employed in the preparation of TCR libraries, with unique molecular identifiers being used to normalize TCRbeta repertoire quantification. The public reads were run again by TCRdb, first through fastp at Q25 and then through MiXCR, and only productive beta chains were kept. Duplicate CDR3 protein sequences are folded into a single record with the most common DNA and genes. The sample table shows approximately 240,000 distinct CDR3 sequences, and 8% to 10% are seen once. About 6% of the sample goes to the ten largest clones.

The TCR originated in a human donor who donated a stem cell graft to a child with acute lymphoblastic leukemia. The source material was PBMCs from the stem cell graft donor, sampled from the stem cell graft. Recombination linked TRBV27 to TRBJ1-2, with 7 bases matching TRBD1. The sequenced DNA: TGTGCCACCCGAACCGATGACAGGGTCGGCTACACCTTC. Translated, it reads CATRTDDRVGYTF.